This TCR beta chain was sequenced during a study of T cell changes during pregnancy in multiple sclerosis. The data were produced by immunoSEQ multiplex PCR, yet TCRdb's version contains in-frame clones alone and is incomplete. Seen here are about 120,000 clones, approximately 94% observed once, and the top ten hold roughly 6.2%. V was shortened by 2 bases and J by 7 bases, with 9 bases between the two germline ends. Germline loops: CDR1 MDHEN, CDR2 SYDVKM. This CDR3 region has 12 residues. The chain joins TRBV28 to TRBJ2-7; D perhaps matches TRBD2 (6 bases). Here the sequenced sample was peripheral blood, taken before pregnancy. The origin of this receptor is a female donor with multiple sclerosis, enrolled in a pregnancy study. CDR3 nucleotide sequence: TGTGCCAGCAGTTTAAATGGAGGGGAGCAGTACTTC. It codes for CASSLNGGEQYF. Full variable domain (missing parts from reference TRBV28 and TRBJ2-7): DVKVTQSSRYLVKRTGEKVFLECVQDMDHENMFWYRQDPGLGLRLIYFSYDVKMKEKGDIPEGYSVSREKKERFSLILESASTNQTSMYLCASSLNGGEQYFGPGTRLTVT.